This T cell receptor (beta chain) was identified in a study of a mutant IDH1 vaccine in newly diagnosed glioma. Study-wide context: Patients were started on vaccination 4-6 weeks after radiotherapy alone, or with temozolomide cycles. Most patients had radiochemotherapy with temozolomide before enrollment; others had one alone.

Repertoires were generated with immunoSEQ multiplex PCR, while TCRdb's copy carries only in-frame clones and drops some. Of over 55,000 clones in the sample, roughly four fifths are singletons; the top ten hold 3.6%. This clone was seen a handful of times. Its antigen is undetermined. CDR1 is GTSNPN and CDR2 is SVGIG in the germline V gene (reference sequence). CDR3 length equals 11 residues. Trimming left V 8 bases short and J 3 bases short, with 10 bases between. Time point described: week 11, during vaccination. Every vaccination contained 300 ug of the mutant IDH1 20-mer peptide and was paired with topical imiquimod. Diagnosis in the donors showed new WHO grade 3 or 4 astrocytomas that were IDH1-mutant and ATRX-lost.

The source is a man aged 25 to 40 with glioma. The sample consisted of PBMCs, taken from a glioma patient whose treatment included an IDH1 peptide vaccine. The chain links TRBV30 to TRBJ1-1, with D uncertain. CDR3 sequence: CATIGYTEAFF. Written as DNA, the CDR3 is TGTGCCACAATCGGGTACACTGAAGCTTTCTTT.